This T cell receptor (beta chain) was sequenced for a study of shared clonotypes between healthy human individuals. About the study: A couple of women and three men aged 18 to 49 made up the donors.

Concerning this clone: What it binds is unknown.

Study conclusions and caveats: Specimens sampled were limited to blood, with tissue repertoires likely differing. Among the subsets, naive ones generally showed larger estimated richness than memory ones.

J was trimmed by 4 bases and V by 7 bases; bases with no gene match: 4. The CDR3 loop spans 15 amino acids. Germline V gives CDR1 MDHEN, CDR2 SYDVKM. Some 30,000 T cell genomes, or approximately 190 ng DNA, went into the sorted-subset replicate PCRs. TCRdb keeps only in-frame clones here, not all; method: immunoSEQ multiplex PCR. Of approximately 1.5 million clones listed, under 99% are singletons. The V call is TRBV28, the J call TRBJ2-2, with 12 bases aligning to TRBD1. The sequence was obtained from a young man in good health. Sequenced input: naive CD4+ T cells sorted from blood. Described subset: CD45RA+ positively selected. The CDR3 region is CASTRDRGRTGELFF. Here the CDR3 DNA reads TGTGCCAGCACCAGGGACAGGGGGCGCACCGGGGAGCTGTTTTTT. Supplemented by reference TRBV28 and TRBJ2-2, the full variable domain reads DVKVTQSSRYLVKRTGEKVFLECVQDMDHENMFWYRQDPGLGLRLIYFSYDVKMKEKGDIPEGYSVSREKKERFSLILESASTNQTSMYLCASTRDRGRTGELFFGEGSRLTVL.